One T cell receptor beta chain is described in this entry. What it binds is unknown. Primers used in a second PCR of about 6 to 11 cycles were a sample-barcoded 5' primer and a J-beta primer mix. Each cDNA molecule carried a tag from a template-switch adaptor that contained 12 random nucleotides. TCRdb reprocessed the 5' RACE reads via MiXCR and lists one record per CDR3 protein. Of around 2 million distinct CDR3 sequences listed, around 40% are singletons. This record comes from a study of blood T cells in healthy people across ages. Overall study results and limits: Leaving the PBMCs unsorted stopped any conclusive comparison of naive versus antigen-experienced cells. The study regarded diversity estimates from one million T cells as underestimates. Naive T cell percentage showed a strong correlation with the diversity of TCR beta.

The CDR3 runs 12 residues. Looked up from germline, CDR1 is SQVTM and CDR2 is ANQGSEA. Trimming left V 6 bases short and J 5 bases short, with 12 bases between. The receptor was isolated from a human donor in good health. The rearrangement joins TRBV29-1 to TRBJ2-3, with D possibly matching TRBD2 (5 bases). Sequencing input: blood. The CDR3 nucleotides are TGCAGCGTGCCCCCCGGAGGAGATACGCAGTATTTT. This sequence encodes CSVPPGGDTQYF.